Below, 28 T cell receptor beta chains from the same sample are listed, as sequenced in a study of CD8+ T cells in alopecia areata. Researchers sorted pooled cutaneous lymph node cells on the basis of CD4, CD8alpha, NKG2D, NKG2ACE and other markers. Following RNA extraction, reverse transcription yielded cDNA that acted as the sequencing template. The table came from immunoSEQ multiplex PCR; TCRdb's copy has only in-frame clones and leaves some out. The sample has about 270,000 clones, none seen only once; the top ten hold 1.2%. Source material: CD4+ T cells sorted from a lymph node. These receptors all come from a C3H/HeJ mouse with alopecia areata. This mouse strain has H2-k as its MHC haplotype.

In the case of this clone: The gene names here belong to mouse. The read halts 4 residues ahead of the CDR3 end, with the missing end drawn from the germline J gene. The J gene is TRBJ2-1, the V gene TRBV19; 11 bases are a match to TRBD1. The CDR3 spans 16 residues. J was trimmed by 3 bases and V by 5 bases; bases with no gene match: 7. Germline-derived CDR1 and CDR2 are FNHDT and SITEND (reference sequence). This CDR3 reads CASRGRTGGAYAEQFF. CDR3 DNA (partial): TGTGCCAGCAGGGGCCGGACAGGGGGCGCCTATGCT. The entire variable domain, with the rest obtained from reference TRBV19 and TRBJ2-1, is as follows: GGIITQTPKFLIGQEGQKLTLKCQQNFNHDTMYWYRQDSGKGLRLIYYSITENDLQKGDLSEGYDASREKKSSFSLTVTSAQKNEMAVFLCASRGRTGGAYAEQFFGPGTRLTVL.

This clone was observed at least ten times. Gene names follow the mouse nomenclature. The observed sequence ends 4 residues before the CDR3 terminus, with the missing tail filled in from the germline J gene. The chain employs TRBV13-1 and TRBJ2-3; D is possibly TRBD1 (6 bases). V lost 6 bases to trimming and J lost 0 bases, with 11 bases between them. The germline V gene encodes CDR1 NSHNY and CDR2 SYGAGN. The CDR3 spans 14 residues. The CDR3 protein is CASTGTTSAETLYF. Incomplete CDR3 DNA: TGTGCCAGCACCGGGACAACTAGTGCAGAA.

This clone was found a few times. Each gene name is a mouse one. The CDR3 is cut off 4 residues early in the read; its end comes from the germline J gene. Different DNA sequences within this sample yield the same CDR3. The genes are TRBV19 and TRBJ2-2; TRBD2 agrees at 8 bases. The germline V gene has CDR1 FNHDT and CDR2 SITEND (reference sequence). The V gene end was trimmed by 4 bases and the J gene end by 0 bases; junction bases not matched to a gene: 2. The CDR3 sequence is 15 residues long. CDR3 in amino acids: CASSRLGTNTGQLYF. The sequenced part of the CDR3 DNA is TGTGCCAGCAGTCGACTGGGGACAAACACCGGG.

This clone has just a few counts. Gene names and germline match the mouse. The read ends 4 residues shy of where the CDR3 ends; the end is completed using the germline J gene. The J gene is TRBJ2-7, the V gene TRBV5; 10 nucleotides line up with TRBD2. The CDR3 sequence is 15 residues long. Germline V CDR1 and CDR2: LGHNA, YNLKQL (reference sequence). The CDR3 spells CASSQSGTGAYEQYF. Incomplete CDR3 DNA: TGTGCCAGCAGCCAATCCGGGACTGGGGCGTAT.

This clone was seen only a few times. The listed genes are named as in mouse. Read coverage stops 4 residues before the CDR3 terminus; the germline J gene supplies the remainder. Other nucleotide sequences from this sample produce the same CDR3. V is TRBV13-3 and J is TRBJ2-7, with no clear D. Germline V CDR1 and CDR2: NNHDY, SYVADS. This CDR3 spans 12 amino acids. Partial CDR3 DNA: TGTGCCAGCAGTGATGTCCTATAT. This gives the protein CASSDVLY. The whole CDR3 protein is CASSDVLYEQYF.

This clone has a handful of counts. The gene symbols are mouse symbols. The read ends 4 residues early relative to the CDR3; the germline J gene fills the gap. V is TRBV13-2 and J is TRBJ2-7; 11 bases align to TRBD2. Germline lookup yields CDR1 NNHNN and CDR2 SYGAGS (reference sequence). The CDR3 runs 14 residues. CDR3 DNA (partial): TGTGCCAGCGGTGAGGGGGACTGGGGGTAT. This encodes CASGEGDWGY. In full, the CDR3 reads CASGEGDWGYEQYF.

This clone appeared a few times. The listed genes are named as in mouse. The read terminates 4 residues before the CDR3 end, so the remaining end is supplied by the germline J gene. The chain joins TRBV17 to TRBJ2-7; D is undetermined. Trimming cost V 2 bases and J 1 base, with 6 bases left between them. The CDR3 spans 13 residues. The germline V gene has CDR1 MNHDT and CDR2 YYDKIL. The sequenced part of the CDR3 DNA is TGTGCTAGCAGTAGAATGACATCCTAT. Translation: CASSRMTSY. The whole CDR3 protein is CASSRMTSYEQYF. Full variable domain (remainder filled in from reference TRBV17 and TRBJ2-7): DTTVKQNPRYKLARVGKPVNLICSQTMNHDTMYWYQKKPNQAPKLLLFYYDKILNREADTFEKFQSSRPNNSFCSLYIGSAGLEYSAMYLCASSRMTSYEQYFGPGTRLTVL.

Of note for this clone: The gene names here belong to mouse. The read halts 4 residues ahead of the CDR3 end, with the missing end drawn from the germline J gene. The rearrangement links TRBV13-1 to TRBJ2-1, with TRBD2 matching over 11 bases. The CDR3 has 15 amino acids. Trimming at V came to 4 bases and at J to 4 bases, leaving 4 bases not matched to a gene. Germline V gene data show CDR1 as NSHNY and CDR2 as SYGAGN. Partial CDR3 DNA: TGTGCCAGCAGTATCCGGGACTGGGGGTATGCT. Translating it yields CASSIRDWGYA. The entire CDR3 is CASSIRDWGYAEQFF.

Of note for this clone: Germline and genes: mouse. The read falls 3 residues short of the CDR3 end, and the missing part is taken from the germline J gene. The gene calls are TRBV13-1 and TRBJ1-6; tentative D call: TRBD1 (5 bases). TRBJ1-6 is an ORF, with its function uncertain. The ends were cut back, 2 bases at V and 7 bases at J, with 10 bases in the middle. Looked up from germline, CDR1 is NSHNY and CDR2 is SYGAGN. The CDR3 is 14 amino acids. The CDR3 sequence: CASSEDSGNSPLYF. CDR3 bases read: TGTGCCAGCAGTGAAGACAGTGGGAATTCGCCC.

This clone was observed many times. Gene and germline names: mouse. The read halts 4 residues ahead of the CDR3 end, with the missing end drawn from the germline J gene. The chain joins TRBV17 to TRBJ2-1; 7 positions match TRBD2. Looked up from germline, CDR1 is MNHDT and CDR2 is YYDKIL. The CDR3 covers 14 residues. V was pared by 0 bases and J by 4 bases, with 0 bases of the junction left unmatched. The sequenced CDR3 bases are TGTGCTAGCAGTAGAGAGGGGGGGTATGCT. This codes for CASSREGGYA. The entire CDR3 protein reads CASSREGGYAEQFF.

This clone was found a few times. Germline and genes here are mouse. Coverage ceases 4 residues before the CDR3 finishes, and the germline J gene fills in the end. V and J are TRBV19 and TRBJ2-7; TRBD1 matches at 7 bases. Unmatched junction bases numbered 3, after V lost 4 bases and J lost 2 bases. The germline V gene encodes CDR1 FNHDT and CDR2 SITEND (reference sequence). The length of the CDR3 is 13 residues. Here the CDR3 reads CASSFGTAYEQYF. CDR3 DNA (partial): TGTGCCAGCAGTTTCGGGACAGCCTAT.

This clone was observed a few times. Any gene name here is a mouse gene name. The read terminates 4 residues before the CDR3 end, so the remaining end is supplied by the germline J gene. The genes are TRBV31 and TRBJ2-2; tentative D call: TRBD1 (6 bases). The CDR3 runs 15 residues. V was cut by 3 bases and J by 0 bases, with 11 bases left in between. CDR1 is GKSSPN, CDR2 SITVG, per germline. This CDR3 reads CAWSWDNANTGQLYF. The CDR3 bases that were read are TGTGCCTGGAGCTGGGACAATGCAAACACCGGG.

Notes on this clone: A much larger clone differs from this one at a single base, so this may be a read error. Mouse gene names apply. The read finishes 4 residues shy of the CDR3 end, and the germline J gene is used to complete it. The J gene is TRBJ2-1, the V gene TRBV13-3, with 10 bases identical to TRBD1. J gave up 6 bases and V 5 bases, and 2 bases lay outside the gene matches. The CDR3 is 13 amino acids. Germline V lookup: CDR1 NNHDY, CDR2 SYVADS. CDR3 bases read: TGTGCCAGCAGAGGGGACAGGGGTGCT. Amino acids: CASRGDRGA. Given in full, the CDR3 is CASRGDRGAEQFF.

This clone was observed a handful of times. Mouse names are used for the genes. Read data end 4 residues before the CDR3 end; the end is taken from the germline J gene. The J gene is TRBJ2-1, the V gene TRBV31, with 7 nucleotides matching TRBD1. With V trimmed by 3 bases and J by 0 bases, 2 bases remained unmatched. The CDR3 length is 14 residues. From germline, CDR1 is GKSSPN and CDR2 SITVG. Partial CDR3 DNA: TGTGCCTGGAGGGGGGACAGTAACTATGCT. It codes for CAWRGDSNYA. In full, the CDR3 is CAWRGDSNYAEQFF. Full variable domain (missing parts from reference TRBV31 and TRBJ2-1): AQTIHQWPVAEIKAVGSPLSLGCTIKGKSSPNLYWYWQATGGTLQQLFYSITVGQVESVVQLNLSASRPKDDQFILSTEKLLLSHSGFYLCAWRGDSNYAEQFFGPGTRLTVL.

In the case of this clone: Genes here carry mouse names. The read comes to an end 4 residues before the CDR3 does, leaving the germline J gene to fill in the end. Other DNA sequences in this sample translate to the same CDR3. This chain uses TRBV13-3 with TRBJ2-1; D possibly corresponds to TRBD1 (6 bases). Trimming cost V 2 bases and J 4 bases, with 7 bases left between them. CDR1 and CDR2 from the germline V gene are NNHDY and SYVADS. This CDR3 has 13 residues. The covered CDR3 bases are TGTGCCAGCAGTGACCAGGGGTATGCT. Amino acid sequence: CASSDQGYA. The entire CDR3 protein is CASSDQGYAEQFF.

This clone was seen only a few times. Mouse gene names apply. This CDR3 is also generated by other DNA sequences in the sample. The DNA read from the CDR3 is TGTGCCAGCAGTGACTCAGGGGGA. Translated, it gives CASSDSGG. The CDR3 in full is CASSDSGGEVFF. The rearrangement joins TRBV13-3 to TRBJ1-1; 7 nucleotides agree with TRBD1. The CDR3 end is not reached by the read, which stops 4 residues before it; the germline J gene fills it in. Germline CDR1 NNHDY, CDR2 SYVADS. The CDR3 is made up of 12 amino acids.

This clone has more than one count but fewer than ten. The listed genes are named as in mouse. The sequence runs out 4 residues before the end of the CDR3; the remainder is reconstructed from the germline J gene. The identical CDR3 is also encoded by other nucleotide sequences in the sample. The V and J genes are TRBV1 and TRBJ2-1, with TRBD1 matching over 7 bases. Germline V CDR1 and CDR2: NSQYPW, LRSPGD (reference sequence). This CDR3 is 15 amino acids long. Losses at the gene ends were 3 bases for V and 3 bases for J; bases not matched to a gene: 5. The part of the CDR3 DNA that was read is TGCACCTGCAGTGCCGACAGGGATGGCTATGCT. Translating gives CTCSADRDGYA. The entire CDR3 is CTCSADRDGYAEQFF. Variable domain in full (rest from reference TRBV1 and TRBJ2-1): VTLLEQNPRWRLVPRGQAVNLRCILKNSQYPWMSWYQQDLQKQLQWLFTLRSPGDKEVKSLPGADYLATRVTDTELRLQVANMSQGRTLYCTCSADRDGYAEQFFGPGTRLTVL.

A remark on this clone: The genes are named according to mouse. The read is 3 residues too short to cover the CDR3 end, so that end is filled in from the germline J gene. The rearrangement links TRBV31 to TRBJ1-6, with unresolved D. TRBJ1-6 is reported as an ORF; its role is uncertain. CDR3 length: 11 amino acids. The V end lost 4 bases, the J end lost 4 bases, and 2 bases lay between the germline ends. Germline CDR1 and CDR2: GKSSPN and SITVG. The CDR3 sequence is CAWTYNSPLYF. CDR3 bases read: TGTGCCTGGACTTATAATTCGCCC.

Details on this clone: Mouse names are used for the genes. Coverage ceases 4 residues before the CDR3 finishes, and the germline J gene fills in the end. J is TRBJ1-1 and V is TRBV4; D is perhaps TRBD1 (6 bases). Germline values: CDR1 LGHDT, CDR2 YNNKQL (reference sequence). The ends were cut back, 6 bases at V and 0 bases at J, with 8 bases in the middle. The CDR3 spans 13 residues. CDR3 residues: CASRRTANTEVFF. The part of the CDR3 DNA that was read is TGTGCCAGCAGGCGGACAGCAAACACA.

Comment on this clone: The listed genes are named as in mouse. The CDR3 end falls 4 residues outside the read, so it is completed with the germline J gene. The identical CDR3 is also encoded by other nucleotide sequences in the sample. The genes are TRBV5 and TRBJ2-3; TRBD2 matches at 7 bases. The CDR3 runs 14 residues. V was clipped by 2 bases and J by 1 base; unmatched bases: 0. CDR1 LGHNA and CDR2 YNLKQL come from the germline V gene (reference sequence). CDR3 amino acids: CASSQTGGAETLYF. The sequenced part of the CDR3 DNA is TGTGCCAGCAGCCAAACTGGGGGTGCAGAA.

This clone showed up just a few times. The genes and germline here are from mouse. The sequenced fragment ends 4 residues before the CDR3 boundary, so the rest is inferred from the germline J gene. Other DNA sequences in this specimen translate into the identical CDR3. This chain connects TRBV13-2 to TRBJ2-1, with no clear D. Trimming removed 4 bases from V and 1 base from J, with 3 bases in between. The CDR3 covers 12 residues. Looked up from germline, CDR1 is NNHNN and CDR2 is SYGAGS (reference sequence). This CDR3 is CASGLNYAEQFF. CDR3 bases read: TGTGCCAGCGGTTTGAACTATGCT.

Regarding this clone: The gene symbols are mouse symbols. Read data end 4 residues before the CDR3 end; the end is taken from the germline J gene. The chain employs TRBV13-1 and TRBJ2-3; D might be TRBD2 (7 bases). The V and J ends lost 1 base and 2 bases respectively, with 11 bases between them. This CDR3 is built from 15 residues. Germline CDR1 reads NSHNY; CDR2 reads SYGAGN. The DNA read from the CDR3 is TGTGCCAGCAGTGATTGGGGGGCAAATGCAGAA. Its translation: CASSDWGANAE. The entire CDR3 protein is CASSDWGANAETLYF.

This clone was seen a handful of times. A much larger clone lies a single base off, so this may be a read error. Mouse names are used for the genes. The observed sequence ends 4 residues before the CDR3 terminus, with the missing tail filled in from the germline J gene. This specimen includes other DNA sequences encoding the same CDR3. The J gene is TRBJ2-7, the V gene TRBV19; tentatively, D is TRBD1 (6 bases). Per the germline V gene, CDR1 is FNHDT and CDR2 is SITEND (reference sequence). V gave up 7 bases and J gave up 3 bases, with 8 bases separating them. This CDR3 is 11 amino acids long. The CDR3 reads CASRDNYEQYF. Incomplete CDR3 DNA: TGTGCCAGCCGGGACAACTAT.

Comments on this clone: The gene names here belong to mouse. The read terminates 4 residues ahead of where the CDR3 ends, so the germline J gene completes it. V is TRBV13-3 and J is TRBJ2-7; maybe TRBD2 (6 bases). Germline V gives CDR1 NNHDY, CDR2 SYVADS. The CDR3 is 13 amino acids. V gave up 3 bases and J gave up 3 bases, with 10 bases separating them. CDR3 region: CASSATGFYEQYF. CDR3 DNA, as far as it was read: TGTGCCAGCAGTGCGACTGGTTTCTAT.

As to this clone: Genes and germline are mouse. Sequencing ends 4 residues short of the CDR3 end; the germline J gene provides the rest. This CDR3 is also generated by other DNA sequences in the sample. V usage is TRBV1 and J usage is TRBJ1-1; D might be TRBD1 (5 bases). Per germline, CDR1 NSQYPW and CDR2 LRSPGD (reference sequence). The ends were cut back, 0 bases at V and 0 bases at J, with 8 bases in the middle. The CDR3 covers 15 residues. The covered CDR3 bases are TGCACCTGCAGTGCAGATTGGGGGGCAAACACA. This translates into CTCSADWGANT. In full, the CDR3 reads CTCSADWGANTEVFF.

The sample holds a few counts of this clone. The genes are named according to mouse. The DNA ends 4 residues before the CDR3 does, and the rest of the CDR3 is filled in from the germline J gene. The chain recombines TRBV19 with TRBJ2-3; 7 nucleotides line up with TRBD1. The CDR3 contains 15 residues. Germline values: CDR1 FNHDT, CDR2 SITEND (reference sequence). V dropped 5 bases and J dropped 0; count of bases not matched to a gene: 6. CDR3 DNA (partial): TGTGCCAGCAGACCACAGGGGTCTAGTGCAGAA. Its translation: CASRPQGSSAE. The CDR3 as a whole reads CASRPQGSSAETLYF.

Comments on this clone: Mouse names are used for the genes. The read halts 4 residues ahead of the CDR3 end, with the missing end drawn from the germline J gene. This sequence joins TRBV13-1 and TRBJ2-1; 10 nucleotides agree with TRBD2. Germline V gene sequence: CDR1 NSHNY, CDR2 SYGAGN. V was pared by 5 bases and J by 4 bases, with 3 bases of the junction left unmatched. CDR3 length equals 14 residues. CDR3 DNA (partial): TGTGCCAGCAGGGCGGACTGGGGGTATGCT. Its translation: CASRADWGYA. The CDR3, in full, reads CASRADWGYAEQFF.

Many counts were recorded for this clone. The germline and genes are mouse ones. The CDR3 is cut off 4 residues early in the read; its end comes from the germline J gene. The sample holds other DNA sequences that translate to the same CDR3. The chain recombines TRBV1 with TRBJ1-1, with D possibly TRBD1 on 5 matching bases. Trimming took off 0 bases at V and 1 base at J, with 6 bases between the two ends. This CDR3 is built from 14 residues. CDR1 NSQYPW and CDR2 LRSPGD come from the germline V gene (reference sequence). The CDR3 spells CTCSADQGNTEVFF. CDR3 bases read: TGCACCTGCAGTGCAGATCAGGGAAACACA. Filled out from reference TRBV1 and TRBJ1-1, the complete variable domain reads VTLLEQNPRWRLVPRGQAVNLRCILKNSQYPWMSWYQQDLQKQLQWLFTLRSPGDKEVKSLPGADYLATRVTDTELRLQVANMSQGRTLYCTCSADQGNTEVFFGKGTRLTVV.